Following are 5 T cell receptor beta chains from one sample sequenced in a study of cytomegalovirus exposure and HLA in healthy donors. PCR primers comprised 60 Vbeta and 13 Jbeta primers. Repertoires were generated with immunoSEQ multiplex PCR, while TCRdb's copy carries only in-frame clones and drops some. Of under 100,000 clones detected, 9.5% to 13% appear once; the ten largest clones hold approximately 25%. The sample was PBMCs. The source is a man aged 60 to 75 in good health and CMV-seropositive.

This clone was detected a few times. This chain connects TRBV18 to TRBJ1-5; the D is unclear. The CDR3 runs to 15 residues. The V gene's germline CDR1 is KGHSH and CDR2 LQKENI. Trimming stripped 3 bases from V and 0 bases from J, with 9 bases between. The CDR3 is CASSPLQNSNQPQHF. In DNA form, the CDR3 reads TGTGCCAGCTCACCCCTCCAGAATAGCAATCAGCCCCAGCATTTT.

This clone has more than one count but fewer than ten. The J gene is TRBJ2-1, the V gene TRBV29-1; D may be TRBD2 (5 bases). CDR1 is SQVTM and CDR2 is ANQGSEA in the germline V gene. The CDR3 contains 13 residues. The V end lost 3 bases, the J end lost 4 bases, and 10 bases lay between the germline ends. Written as DNA, the CDR3 is TGCAGCGTTGAGCGGGCTACTTACAATGAGCAGTTCTTC. As protein: CSVERATYNEQFF.

This chain uses TRBV6-4 with TRBJ2-1; 10 positions match TRBD2. J gave up 8 bases and V 5 bases, and 9 bases lay outside the gene matches. This CDR3 spans 15 amino acids. In germline, CDR1 is MRHNA, CDR2 SNTAGT. The CDR3 coding sequence is TGTGCCAGCAGTTTCTCCTCTAGCGGGAGCGATGAGCAGTTCTTC. It is translated as CASSFSSSGSDEQFF.

This clone showed up just a few times. V and J are TRBV19 and TRBJ1-4; 7 bases fit TRBD1. With 5 bases clipped from V and 10 bases from J, the junction kept 13 bases outside the gene matches. The CDR3 spans 15 residues. CDR1 LNHDA and CDR2 SQIVND come from the germline V gene (reference sequence). The CDR3, as DNA: TGTGCCAGTAGTTCCCCGGACAGGAAAGGGGGAAAACTGTTTTTT. Its protein product is CASSSPDRKGGKLFF.

This chain joins TRBV7-9 and TRBJ2-5, with TRBD1 matching over 9 bases. Per germline, CDR1 SEHNR and CDR2 FQNEAQ (reference sequence). Trimming took 0 bases from V and 1 from J; bases not matched to a gene: 6. This CDR3 is built from 17 residues. The CDR3 loop reads CASSLALGTGIQETQYF. The DNA for the CDR3 is TGTGCCAGCAGCTTAGCGCTCGGGACAGGGATCCAAGAGACCCAGTACTTC.